The clone carrying this T cell receptor (beta chain) has at least ten counts. What it binds is not known. This entry comes from a study of T-cell reconstitution after alpha-beta-depleted transplantation in children. Study observations and caveats: After transplant, high TCRbeta diversity at day 60 in some patients arose from surviving recipient T cells and thymic progenitors. After transplant, at about two months, alpha-beta T cells were reportedly derived from several hundred expanded graft clones. After one year, T-cell counts and TCRbeta diversity mostly came from new T cells.

This CDR3 has 14 residues. V lost 5 bases and J 4 bases, leaving 15 bases between the germline ends. Germline V gives CDR1 DFQATT, CDR2 SNEGSKA (reference sequence). Preparation of the TCRbeta library was carried out with unique molecular identifiers. TCRdb re-called the PCR reads through MiXCR, storing one row per CDR3 protein. Seen here are just under 250,000 distinct CDR3 sequences, roughly 25% observed once, and the top ten hold more than 2%. Here the sequenced sample was PBMCs, taken before TCRalphabeta/CD19-depleted stem cell transplant. The chain joins TRBV20-1 to TRBJ2-1; D may be TRBD1 or TRBD2 (5 bases each). The TCR comes from a girl aged 2-15 years with Fanconi anemia, due to receive a stem cell transplant. The CDR3 DNA reads TGCAGTGCTGGGGGACCAAGCGTATACAATGAGCAGTTCTTC. It encodes CSAGGPSVYNEQFF.